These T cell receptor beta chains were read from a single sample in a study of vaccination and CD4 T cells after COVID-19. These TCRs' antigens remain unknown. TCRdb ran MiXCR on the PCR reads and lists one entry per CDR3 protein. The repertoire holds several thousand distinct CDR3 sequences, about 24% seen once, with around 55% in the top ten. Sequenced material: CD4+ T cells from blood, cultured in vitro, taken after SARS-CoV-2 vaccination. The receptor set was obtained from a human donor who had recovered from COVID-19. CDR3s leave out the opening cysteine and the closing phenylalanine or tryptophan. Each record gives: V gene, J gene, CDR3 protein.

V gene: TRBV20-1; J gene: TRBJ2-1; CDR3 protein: SAFGQGNYYNEQF
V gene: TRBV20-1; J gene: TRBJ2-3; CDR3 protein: SARGTGRPTDTQY
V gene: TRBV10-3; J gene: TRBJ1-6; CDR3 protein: AMSAQGQGNSPLH
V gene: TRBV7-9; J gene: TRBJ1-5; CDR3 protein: ASSLATADQPQH
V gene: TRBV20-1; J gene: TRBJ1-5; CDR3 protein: SASPGQRNQPQH
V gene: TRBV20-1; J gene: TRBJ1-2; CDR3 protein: SARDSRDYGYT
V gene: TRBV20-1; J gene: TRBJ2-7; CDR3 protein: SAWGQETSRGTEQY
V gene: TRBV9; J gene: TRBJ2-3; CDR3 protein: ASSLGGQGPTDTQY
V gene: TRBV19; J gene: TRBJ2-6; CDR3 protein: ASRRGSGANVLT
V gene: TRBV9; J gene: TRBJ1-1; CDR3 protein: ASSVDPKSGTEAF
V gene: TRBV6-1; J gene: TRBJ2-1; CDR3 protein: ASSDRDRGPNEQF
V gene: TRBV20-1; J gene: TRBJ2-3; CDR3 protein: SARDRGGVSTDTQY
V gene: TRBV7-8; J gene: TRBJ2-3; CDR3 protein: ASSLAGGTQY
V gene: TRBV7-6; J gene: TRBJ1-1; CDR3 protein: ASSAGQEGTEAF
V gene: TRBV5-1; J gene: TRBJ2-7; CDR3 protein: ASRGLNAWEQY
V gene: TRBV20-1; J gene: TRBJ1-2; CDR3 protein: SARETVGGYT
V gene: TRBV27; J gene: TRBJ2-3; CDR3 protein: ASSSRVSRDTQY
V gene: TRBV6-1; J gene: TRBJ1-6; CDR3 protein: ASSEYGGMYNSPLH
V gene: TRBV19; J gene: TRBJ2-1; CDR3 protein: ASSPGGDYNEQF
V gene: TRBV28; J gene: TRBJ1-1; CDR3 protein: ASSLSPGQELNTEAF
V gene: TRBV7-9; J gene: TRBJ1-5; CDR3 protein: ASSRDRGVGNQPQH
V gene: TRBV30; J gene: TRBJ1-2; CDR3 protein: AWSVSNYGYT
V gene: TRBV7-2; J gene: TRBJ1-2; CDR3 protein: ASSLARNLNYGYT
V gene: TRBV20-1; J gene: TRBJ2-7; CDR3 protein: SAREGTGGYEQY
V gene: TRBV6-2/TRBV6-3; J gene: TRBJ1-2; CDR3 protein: ASSSRTWNYGYT
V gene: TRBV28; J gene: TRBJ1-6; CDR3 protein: ASSRGDNSPLH
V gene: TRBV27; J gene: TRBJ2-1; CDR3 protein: ASSHRWPGTVLNEQF
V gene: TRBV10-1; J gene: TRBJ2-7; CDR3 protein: ASRQGTEQY
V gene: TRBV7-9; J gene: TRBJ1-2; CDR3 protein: ASSSTGHYLNYGYT
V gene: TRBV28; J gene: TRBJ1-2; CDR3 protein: ASSLRDSGGYT
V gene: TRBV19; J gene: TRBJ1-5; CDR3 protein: ASSMGRDGNQPQH
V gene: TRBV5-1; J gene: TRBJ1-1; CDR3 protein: ASSLGGTENTEAF
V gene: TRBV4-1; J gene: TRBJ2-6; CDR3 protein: ASSQVSSGANVLT
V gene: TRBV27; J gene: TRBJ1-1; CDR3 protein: ASSWRGRTEAF
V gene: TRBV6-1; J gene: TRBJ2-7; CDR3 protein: ASSARQGRGEQY
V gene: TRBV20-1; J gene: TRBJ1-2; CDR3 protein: SAGTATSYGYT
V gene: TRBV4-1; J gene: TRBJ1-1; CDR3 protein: ASSRQGQAF
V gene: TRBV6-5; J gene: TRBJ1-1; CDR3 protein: ASSYSKWTEAF
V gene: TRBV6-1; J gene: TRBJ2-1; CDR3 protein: PGRGDRGGNEQF
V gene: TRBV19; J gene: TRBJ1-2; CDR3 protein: ASGDPRDRGFYGYT
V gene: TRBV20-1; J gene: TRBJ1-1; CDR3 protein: SARGIYTEAF
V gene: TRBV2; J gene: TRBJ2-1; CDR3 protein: ASSVNSYNEQF
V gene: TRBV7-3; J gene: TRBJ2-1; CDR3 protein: ASSLGPTEVYEQF
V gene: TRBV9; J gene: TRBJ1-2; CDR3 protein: ASSVARSSFTLNYGYT
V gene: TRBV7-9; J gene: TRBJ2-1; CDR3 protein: ASSVPGHLSSYNEQF
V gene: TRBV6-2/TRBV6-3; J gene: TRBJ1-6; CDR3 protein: ASSQGPGNSPLH